This TCR beta chain was identified in a study of blood T cell repertoires in COVID-19. Study background: From the United States, Italy and Spain came samples of acute and convalescent COVID-19. Sources were T cells, B-cell-depleted T cells, or PBMCs; the material itself was cDNA or gDNA.

Under the authors' procedure: Reference gene primers were amplified, and this amplification served to estimate nucleated cell counts. TCRdb keeps only in-frame clones here, not all; method: immunoSEQ multiplex PCR. The V and J calls and clone size were taken over from that table, and D and trimming were inferred from the DNA. Found here are some 150,000 clones, 80% to 85% of them singletons; the top ten hold approximately 9.1%. Trimming cost V 4 bases and J 7 bases; bases outside gene matches: 7. CDR1 SNHLY and CDR2 FYNNEI come from the germline V gene. This CDR3 is built from 15 residues. V is TRBV2 and J is TRBJ1-4, with 9 bases identical to TRBD1. This receptor was obtained from a woman aged 60-75 years with active or convalescent COVID-19. Sequencing was carried out using peripheral blood. The CDR3, as DNA: TGTGCCAGCAGTGGCGGAACAGGGGGCTTTGAAAAACTGTTTTTT. Translated, it gives CASSGGTGGFEKLFF. The full variable domain, rest sourced from reference TRBV2 and TRBJ1-4, is EPEVTQTPSHQVTQMGQEVILRCVPISNHLYFYWYRQILGQKVEFLVSFYNNEISEKSEIFDDQFSVERPDGSNFTLKIRSTKLEDSAMYFCASSGGTGGFEKLFFGSGTQLSVL.